Listed below are T cell receptor beta chains from one sample, sequenced in a study of T-cell reconstitution after alpha-beta-depleted transplantation in children. TCRdb itself ran the PCR reads through MiXCR, one entry per CDR3 protein. The table includes hundreds of thousands of distinct CDR3 sequences, about a sixth detected once. The material was PBMCs, mostly from graft donor cells, obtained 360 days after TCRalphabeta/CD19-depleted stem cell transplant. The receptors shown here come from a boy under three years old who had a stem cell transplant for Wiskott-Aldrich syndrome, so the T cells may come from the graft donor. CDR3s include the opening cysteine and the closing phenylalanine or tryptophan. Each record gives: V gene, clone size, D gene, J gene, CDR3 protein, CDR3 DNA. A D gene is named only where the DNA matches it firmly. Expanded clones get a size class; other rows say once, few or many, or leave the size out.

V gene: TRBV10-3; clone size: NA; D gene: NA; J gene: TRBJ2-1; CDR3 protein: CAISEGLSWQFF; CDR3 DNA: TGTGCCATCAGTGAGGGACTGAGTTGGCAGTTCTTC
V gene: TRBV5-1; clone size: NA; D gene: NA; J gene: TRBJ2-5; CDR3 protein: CASSFDRQQETQYF; CDR3 DNA: TGCGCCAGCAGCTTTGACAGGCAACAAGAGACCCAGTACTTC
V gene: TRBV25-1; clone size: few; D gene: TRBD1; J gene: TRBJ2-5; CDR3 protein: CASSELNRGQETQYF; CDR3 DNA: TGTGCCAGCAGTGAACTCAACAGGGGTCAGGAGACCCAGTACTTC
V gene: TRBV29-1; clone size: few; D gene: NA; J gene: TRBJ2-3; CDR3 protein: CSVEDSLLRTDTQYF; CDR3 DNA: TGCAGCGTTGAAGATTCGCTCCTCCGCACAGATACGCAGTATTTT
V gene: TRBV6-2/TRBV6-3; clone size: NA; D gene: NA; J gene: TRBJ2-5; CDR3 protein: CASSYRRVRGARQETQYF; CDR3 DNA: TGTGCCAGCAGTTACCGCAGAGTCCGGGGGGCGAGACAAGAGACCCAGTACTTC
V gene: TRBV20-1; clone size: NA; D gene: NA; J gene: TRBJ2-7; CDR3 protein: CSARKWRAGKPYEQYF; CDR3 DNA: TGCAGTGCTAGAAAGTGGCGTGCAGGGAAGCCCTACGAGCAGTACTTC
V gene: TRBV19; clone size: NA; D gene: TRBD1; J gene: TRBJ1-4; CDR3 protein: CASRIFGTDHEKLFF; CDR3 DNA: TGTGCCAGTAGGATCTTCGGGACAGACCACGAAAAACTGTTTTTT
V gene: TRBV28; clone size: few; D gene: NA; J gene: TRBJ2-1; CDR3 protein: CASSLWGVGRGYNEQFF; CDR3 DNA: TGTGCCAGCAGTTTATGGGGGGTTGGAAGGGGCTACAATGAGCAGTTCTTC
V gene: TRBV12-3/TRBV12-4; clone size: few; D gene: NA; J gene: TRBJ2-7; CDR3 protein: CASSLGPFMKQYF; CDR3 DNA: TGTGCCAGCAGTTTAGGGCCCTTTATGAAGCAGTACTTC
V gene: TRBV20-1; clone size: few; D gene: NA; J gene: TRBJ2-1; CDR3 protein: CSASLGRPEQFF; CDR3 DNA: TGCAGTGCTAGTCTGGGCAGGCCTGAGCAGTTCTTC
V gene: TRBV7-2; clone size: few; D gene: TRBD2; J gene: TRBJ2-5; CDR3 protein: CASSLSGLAGEETQYF; CDR3 DNA: TGTGCCAGCAGCTTAAGCGGACTAGCGGGAGAAGAGACCCAGTACTTC
V gene: TRBV19; clone size: few; D gene: TRBD1; J gene: TRBJ2-4; CDR3 protein: CASSVRQGEGKNIQYF; CDR3 DNA: TGTGCCAGTAGTGTACGACAGGGGGAAGGCAAAAACATTCAGTACTTC
V gene: TRBV20-1; clone size: few; D gene: TRBD2; J gene: TRBJ2-3; CDR3 protein: CSAARLAGHTDTQYF; CDR3 DNA: TGCAGTGCTGCACGACTAGCGGGGCACACAGATACGCAGTATTTT
V gene: TRBV6-5; clone size: few; D gene: NA; J gene: TRBJ2-3; CDR3 protein: CASSYRQITDTQYF; CDR3 DNA: TGTGCCAGCAGTTACAGACAGATCACAGATACGCAGTATTTT
V gene: TRBV12-3/TRBV12-4; clone size: NA; D gene: TRBD1; J gene: TRBJ2-5; CDR3 protein: CASGLGGRGQEETQYF; CDR3 DNA: TGTGCCAGCGGTTTGGGAGGCAGGGGGCAAGAAGAGACCCAGTACTTC
V gene: TRBV10-3; clone size: NA; D gene: TRBD1; J gene: TRBJ1-5; CDR3 protein: CAISSGTGGSGQPQHF; CDR3 DNA: TGTGCCATCAGTTCTGGGACAGGGGGCTCAGGGCAGCCCCAGCATTTT
V gene: TRBV20-1; clone size: NA; D gene: NA; J gene: TRBJ2-3; CDR3 protein: CSARDGGGRGTDTQYF; CDR3 DNA: TGCAGTGCTAGAGATGGGGGGGGCCGTGGCACAGATACGCAGTATTTT
V gene: TRBV7-2; clone size: few; D gene: NA; J gene: TRBJ1-2; CDR3 protein: CASGWTKGYTF; CDR3 DNA: TGTGCCAGCGGCTGGACGAAGGGCTACACCTTC
V gene: TRBV12-3/TRBV12-4; clone size: NA; D gene: NA; J gene: TRBJ1-1; CDR3 protein: CASSLAGPGTEAFF; CDR3 DNA: TGTGCCAGCAGTTTAGCGGGGCCAGGGACTGAAGCTTTCTTT
V gene: TRBV7-9; clone size: NA; D gene: TRBD1; J gene: TRBJ1-1; CDR3 protein: CASSLVSRDRNTEAFF; CDR3 DNA: TGTGCCAGCAGCTTAGTAAGCCGGGACAGGAACACTGAAGCTTTCTTT
V gene: TRBV12-3/TRBV12-4; clone size: few; D gene: TRBD2; J gene: TRBJ2-1; CDR3 protein: CASTRGTSGTAYNEQFF; CDR3 DNA: TGTGCCAGCACCAGGGGGACTAGCGGGACAGCGTACAATGAGCAGTTCTTC
V gene: TRBV20-1; clone size: few; D gene: TRBD2; J gene: TRBJ2-3; CDR3 protein: CSAKDSSGGNTDTQYF; CDR3 DNA: TGCAGTGCTAAGGATTCTAGCGGGGGGAACACAGATACGCAGTATTTT
V gene: TRBV12-3/TRBV12-4; clone size: few; D gene: NA; J gene: TRBJ2-2; CDR3 protein: CASSFRTANTGELFF; CDR3 DNA: TGTGCCAGCAGTTTCCGGACGGCGAACACCGGGGAGCTGTTTTTT
V gene: TRBV5-1; clone size: few; D gene: NA; J gene: TRBJ1-6; CDR3 protein: CASSLREISYNSPLHF; CDR3 DNA: TGCGCCAGCAGCTTGAGGGAGATCTCCTATAATTCACCCCTCCACTTT
V gene: TRBV7-9; clone size: few; D gene: NA; J gene: TRBJ1-2; CDR3 protein: CASSLPLGGGGYTF; CDR3 DNA: TGTGCCAGCAGCCTACCCCTTGGGGGCGGAGGCTACACCTTC
V gene: TRBV6-2/TRBV6-3; clone size: few; D gene: TRBD1; J gene: TRBJ2-1; CDR3 protein: CASSFPGTGDYNEQFF; CDR3 DNA: TGTGCCAGCAGTTTCCCCGGGACAGGGGACTACAATGAGCAGTTCTTC
V gene: TRBV29-1; clone size: NA; D gene: TRBD2; J gene: TRBJ2-5; CDR3 protein: CSVPAGGIETQYF; CDR3 DNA: TGCAGCGTCCCGGCGGGAGGAATAGAGACCCAGTACTTC
V gene: TRBV4-1; clone size: NA; D gene: NA; J gene: TRBJ1-6; CDR3 protein: CASSQMRRGQSPLHF; CDR3 DNA: TGCGCCAGCAGCCAAATGCGGAGGGGTCAATCACCCCTCCACTTT
V gene: TRBV5-1; clone size: NA; D gene: TRBD2; J gene: TRBJ2-1; CDR3 protein: CASSLARTSGVYNEQFF; CDR3 DNA: TGCGCCAGCAGCTTGGCTCGGACTAGCGGGGTGTACAATGAGCAGTTCTTC
V gene: TRBV20-1; clone size: NA; D gene: NA; J gene: TRBJ2-3; CDR3 protein: CSAKPPRRATQYF; CDR3 DNA: TGCAGTGCTAAACCCCCCAGGCGGGCTACGCAGTATTTT
V gene: TRBV5-1; clone size: NA; D gene: NA; J gene: TRBJ1-1; CDR3 protein: CASSLTRTVNTEAFF; CDR3 DNA: TGCGCCAGCAGCTTGACGAGGACGGTGAACACTGAAGCTTTCTTT
V gene: TRBV6-2/TRBV6-3; clone size: few; D gene: NA; J gene: TRBJ2-2; CDR3 protein: CASRRMSGTNTGELFF; CDR3 DNA: TGTGCCAGCAGACGCATGTCCGGGACAAACACCGGGGAGCTGTTTTTT
V gene: TRBV5-6; clone size: NA; D gene: NA; J gene: TRBJ2-3; CDR3 protein: CASSLAYRATDTQYF; CDR3 DNA: TGTGCCAGCAGCTTGGCTTACAGAGCCACAGATACGCAGTATTTT
V gene: TRBV29-1; clone size: few; D gene: TRBD1; J gene: TRBJ2-7; CDR3 protein: CSVALNRGQYF; CDR3 DNA: TGCAGCGTTGCCTTAAACAGGGGGCAGTACTTC
V gene: TRBV24-1; clone size: few; D gene: NA; J gene: TRBJ2-5; CDR3 protein: CATSERGRKAETQYF; CDR3 DNA: TGTGCCACCAGTGAGAGGGGCAGAAAGGCAGAGACCCAGTACTTC
V gene: TRBV29-1; clone size: many; D gene: NA; J gene: TRBJ2-7; CDR3 protein: CSVGGPSYEQYF; CDR3 DNA: TGCAGCGTTGGCGGTCCATCCTACGAGCAGTACTTC
V gene: TRBV6-1; clone size: NA; D gene: NA; J gene: TRBJ2-6; CDR3 protein: CASKKGVRETGANVLTF; CDR3 DNA: TGTGCCAGCAAAAAGGGGGTGAGGGAGACTGGGGCCAACGTCCTGACTTTC
V gene: TRBV9; clone size: few; D gene: TRBD2; J gene: TRBJ2-5; CDR3 protein: CASSLTSGGGQETQYF; CDR3 DNA: TGTGCCAGCAGCCTGACTAGCGGGGGAGGTCAAGAGACCCAGTACTTC
V gene: TRBV24-1; clone size: NA; D gene: NA; J gene: TRBJ2-6; CDR3 protein: CATSGPSRRDTSGANVLTF; CDR3 DNA: TGTGCCACCAGTGGCCCCTCGAGACGCGATACTTCTGGGGCCAACGTCCTGACTTTC
V gene: TRBV12-3/TRBV12-4; clone size: NA; D gene: NA; J gene: TRBJ2-7; CDR3 protein: CASGPGPPLEQYF; CDR3 DNA: TGTGCCAGCGGCCCGGGACCCCCTTTAGAGCAGTACTTC
V gene: TRBV4-3; clone size: NA; D gene: NA; J gene: TRBJ2-7; CDR3 protein: CASSQGPGYEQYF; CDR3 DNA: TGCGCCAGCAGCCAGGGACCCGGCTACGAGCAGTACTTC
V gene: TRBV27; clone size: few; D gene: TRBD1; J gene: TRBJ2-3; CDR3 protein: CASSPGGNTDTQYF; CDR3 DNA: TGTGCCAGCAGCCCAGGGGGTAACACAGATACGCAGTATTTT
V gene: TRBV7-9; clone size: NA; D gene: NA; J gene: TRBJ1-1; CDR3 protein: CASSLSQTEAFF; CDR3 DNA: TGTGCCAGCAGCTTATCCCAGACTGAAGCTTTCTTT
V gene: TRBV5-5; clone size: NA; D gene: NA; J gene: TRBJ2-6; CDR3 protein: CASSEKHSGANVLTF; CDR3 DNA: TGTGCCAGCAGCGAGAAACACTCTGGGGCCAACGTCCTGACTTTC
V gene: TRBV11-2; clone size: many; D gene: TRBD1; J gene: TRBJ2-6; CDR3 protein: CASSVYRGFGANVLTF; CDR3 DNA: TGTGCCAGCAGCGTATACAGGGGGTTTGGGGCCAACGTCCTGACTTTC